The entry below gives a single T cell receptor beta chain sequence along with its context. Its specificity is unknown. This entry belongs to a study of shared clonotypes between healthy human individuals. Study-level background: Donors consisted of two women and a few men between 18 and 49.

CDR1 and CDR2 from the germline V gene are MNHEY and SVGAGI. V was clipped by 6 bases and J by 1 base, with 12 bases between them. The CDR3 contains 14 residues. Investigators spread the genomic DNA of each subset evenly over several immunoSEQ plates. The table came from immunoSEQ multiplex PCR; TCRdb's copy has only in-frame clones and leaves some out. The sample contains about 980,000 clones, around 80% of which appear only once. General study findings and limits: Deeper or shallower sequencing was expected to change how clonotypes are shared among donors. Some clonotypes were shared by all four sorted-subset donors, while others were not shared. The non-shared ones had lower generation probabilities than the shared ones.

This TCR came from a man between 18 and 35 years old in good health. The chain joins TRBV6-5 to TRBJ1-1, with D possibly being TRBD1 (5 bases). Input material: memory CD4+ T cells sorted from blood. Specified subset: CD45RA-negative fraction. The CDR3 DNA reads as TGTGCCAGCAGACCCCGGGGGGAGAACACTGAAGCTTTCTTT. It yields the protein CASRPRGENTEAFF.